The 14 T cell receptor beta chains in this list originate from one sample, sequenced in a study of human T cells and chemical hapten exposure. Each CDR3 protein is one row after TCRdb ran MiXCR on the RACE reads. The table includes some 87,000 distinct CDR3 sequences, 9% to 12% detected once. Time point: patch test 1, 2 weeks after DPC sensitization. Documented treatment: therapeutic diphenylcyclopropenone sensitization with weekly scalp DPC. Sequenced material: whole blood, taken in connection with sensitization to the hapten diphenylcyclopropenone (DPC). The source is a woman aged 50 to 65 with alopecia areata. Some clones in this sample may be carry-over from other donors' samples.

This clonotype has a count of ten or more. The V call is TRBV21-1, the J call TRBJ2-5. TRBV21-1 is noted as a pseudogene. The CDR3 totals 15 residues. The chain's CDR3 is CASSNGRHLQETQYF. CDR3 coding DNA: TGTGCCAGCAGCAATGGACGGCACCTCCAAGAGACCCAGTACTTC.

V gene TRBV7-8 combines with J gene TRBJ2-7, with D uncertain. The germline CDR1 and CDR2 sequences are SGHVS and FQNEAQ. This CDR3 has 13 residues. The V end lost 0 bases, the J end lost 3 bases, and 6 bases lay between the germline ends. This chain's CDR3 is CASSLALDYEQYF. In DNA, the CDR3 is TGTGCCAGCAGCTTAGCGCTGGACTACGAGCAGTACTTC.

A few counts support this clonotype. The V gene is TRBV4-1, the J gene TRBJ2-2, with D hard to call. This CDR3 spans 11 amino acids. Germline loops: CDR1 MGHRA, CDR2 YSYEKL. Trimming stripped 7 bases from V and 11 bases from J, with 11 bases between. The CDR3 loop reads CASTDFFELFF. In DNA, the CDR3 is TGCGCCAGCACCGACTTCTTTGAGCTGTTTTTT.

Only a few counts were recorded for this clonotype. V is TRBV18 and J is TRBJ1-1; D unclear. The length of the CDR3 is 12 residues. Trimming shortened V by 2 bases and J by 11 bases, and 12 bases separated the two germline ends. Germline CDR1 and CDR2: KGHSH and LQKENI. The DNA for the CDR3 is TGTGCCAGCTCACCAAATGGAGAGACGGCTTTCTTT. Protein: CASSPNGETAFF.

The rearrangement links TRBV12-3 or TRBV12-4 to TRBJ2-1, with 9 bases identical to TRBD2. With 3 bases clipped from V and 5 bases from J, the junction kept 17 bases outside the gene matches. The CDR3 runs to 19 residues. CDR3 residues: CASSFPLGDVAGVDNEQFF. In nucleotides, the CDR3 is TGTGCCAGCAGTTTTCCACTCGGGGATGTAGCGGGAGTAGACAATGAGCAGTTCTTC.

The table lists this clonotype with many counts. This chain's CDR3 is CAWSSGLAGNTIYF. CDR3 bases: TGTGCCTGGAGTTCGGGGCTGGCTGGAAACACCATATATTTT. The V call is TRBV30, the J call TRBJ1-3, with D perhaps TRBD1 (5 bases). The germline CDR1 and CDR2 sequences are GTSNPN and SVGIG (reference sequence). The germline V and J ends were trimmed by 2 bases and 2 bases, with 10 bases remaining between them. The CDR3 consists of 14 residues.

This clonotype was counted only a few times. The CDR3 DNA is TGTGCCAGCTCACCAGATCTTTCCGGGGAGCTGTTTTTT. This encodes CASSPDLSGELFF. V is TRBV18 and J is TRBJ2-2; D is undetermined. From germline, CDR1 is KGHSH and CDR2 LQKENI. There are 13 residues in the CDR3. V was cut by 2 bases and J by 6 bases, with 7 bases left in between. The whole variable domain, filled in from reference TRBV18 and TRBJ2-2, reads NAGVMQNPRHLVRRRGQEARLRCSPMKGHSHVYWYRQLPEEGLKFMVYLQKENIIDESGMPKERFSAEFPKEGPSILRIQQVVRGDSAAYFCASSPDLSGELFFGEGSRLTVL.

In its sample, this clonotype was seen many times. This chain connects TRBV7-2 to TRBJ2-5; 11 bases agree with TRBD2. Looked up from germline, CDR1 is SGHTA and CDR2 is FQGNSA. The CDR3 spans 16 residues. Trimming took 5 bases from V and 7 from J; bases not matched to a gene: 12. The CDR3 loop is CASSQTSGTGRGTQYF. Here the CDR3 DNA reads TGTGCCAGCAGCCAGACTAGCGGGACGGGGCGTGGGACCCAGTACTTC.

This clonotype has more than one count but fewer than ten. At one end, the junction sequence differs from germline, possibly due to a read error. This chain links TRBV29-1 with TRBJ2-2; D possibly uses TRBD1 or TRBD2 (5 bases each). The CDR3 length is 13 residues. Per germline, CDR1 SQVTM and CDR2 ANQGSEA. This CDR3 reads CSVGVISTGERFF. CDR3 sequence (DNA): TGCAGCGTGGGGGTAATAAGCACCGGGGAGCGGTTTTTT.

This clonotype was observed a few times. This chain links TRBV2 with TRBJ2-3; D may correspond to TRBD1 or TRBD2 (5 bases each). The V gene lost 7 bases and the J gene lost 1 base, with 15 bases spanning the gap. This CDR3 is 15 amino acids long. CDR1 is SNHLY and CDR2 is FYNNEI in the germline V gene. CDR3 in amino acids: CASKPGTEGTDTQYF. In nucleotides, the CDR3 is TGTGCCAGCAAACCCGGGACCGAGGGCACAGATACGCAGTATTTT.

This clonotype has a handful of counts. The rearrangement uses TRBV5-1 and TRBJ2-2; D is unresolved. CDR1 and CDR2 from the germline V gene are SGHRS and YFSETQ. Trimming pared 2 bases from V and 2 bases from J, leaving 10 bases between. The length of the CDR3 is 15 residues. CDR3 sequence (DNA): TGCGCCAGCAGCTTAGGACGCGCTAACACCGGGGAGCTGTTTTTT. Translating it yields CASSLGRANTGELFF.

V and J are TRBV5-4 and TRBJ1-2; no firm D call. V was trimmed by 0 bases and J by 3 bases, leaving 3 bases between them. Germline V gene data show CDR1 as SGHNT and CDR2 as YYREEE (reference sequence). The CDR3 has 12 residues. For the CDR3, the DNA is TGTGCCAGCAGCTTGGGTCACTATGGCTACACCTTC. The encoded protein is CASSLGHYGYTF.

The genes are TRBV3-1 and TRBJ1-2; no definite D call. This CDR3 region has 14 residues. V was trimmed by 0 bases and J by 8 bases, leaving 13 bases between them. Germline V gene lookup returns CDR1 LGHDT and CDR2 YNNKEL (reference sequence). The CDR3 reads CASSQDNGERGYTF. CDR3 bases: TGTGCCAGCAGCCAAGATAACGGTGAAAGGGGCTACACCTTC.

This clonotype was observed at least ten times. V gene TRBV29-1 combines with J gene TRBJ1-2; TRBD1 matches at 7 bases. Germline CDR1 and CDR2: SQVTM and ANQGSEA. V shed 7 bases, J shed 1 base, and the junction held 9 bases outside the gene matches. The CDR3 spans 14 residues. The CDR3 sequence: CSASATGSNYGYTF. DNA for the CDR3: TGCAGCGCCTCAGCGACAGGGAGTAACTATGGCTACACCTTC.